A single sample gave rise to the 26 T cell receptor beta chains below, sequenced in a study of graft-versus-host responses after intestinal transplantation. This table comes from immunoSEQ multiplex PCR, and its TCRdb copy is limited to in-frame clones, with some not included. The sample contains about 50,000 clones, roughly 83% of which appear only once. Antigen specificity for these receptors is unknown. The sequenced sample was unstimulated CD4+ T cells sorted from spleen or lymph node cells, obtained before transplant. Receptor source: a human donor who was the organ donor for an intestinal transplant.

The rearrangement uses TRBV6-5 and TRBJ2-7, with D uncertain. Deletions cut 5 bases from V and 12 bases from J, with 20 bases between. CDR3 length: 13 residues. Germline values: CDR1 MNHEY, CDR2 SVGAGI. CDR3 sequence reads: CASSESRSSNGYF. DNA of the CDR3: TGTGCCAGCAGTGAATCAAGATCCAGTAACGGGTACTTC.

This clone appeared once. The J gene is TRBJ2-3, the V gene TRBV6-6; TRBD2 aligns across 10 bases. The V gene's germline CDR1 is MNHNY and CDR2 SVGAGI (reference sequence). V dropped 0 bases and J dropped 6; count of bases not matched to a gene: 6. The CDR3 spans 16 residues. The CDR3 DNA reads TGTGCCAGCAGTTACTCGTTAGCGGGGGGTGGGGATACGCAGTATTTT. It specifies CASSYSLAGGGDTQYF.

This clone came up once. This chain links TRBV6-6 with TRBJ1-2; D is perhaps TRBD1 (5 bases). The germline V gene has CDR1 MNHNY and CDR2 SVGAGI (reference sequence). This CDR3 has 12 residues. V was shortened by 6 bases and J by 8 bases, with 13 bases between the two germline ends. For the CDR3, the DNA is TGTGCCAGCAGGAACGGAGCAGGGGGCTACACCTTC. Translating it yields CASRNGAGGYTF.

V gene TRBV7-9 combines with J gene TRBJ1-1; the D gene is possibly TRBD1 (6 bases). V dropped 4 bases and J dropped 2 bases, with 17 bases sitting between them. The CDR3 consists of 16 residues. The germline CDR1 and CDR2 sequences are SEHNR and FQNEAQ (reference sequence). CDR3 amino acids: CASSSVTGKANTEAFF. CDR3 sequence (DNA): TGTGCCAGCAGCTCCGTCACAGGGAAGGCTAACACTGAAGCTTTCTTT.

The chain couples TRBV30 to TRBJ1-4; D unclear. Trimming removed 5 bases from V and 7 bases from J, with 14 bases in between. Germline CDR1 and CDR2: GTSNPN and SVGIG (reference sequence). This CDR3 comprises 13 residues. The CDR3 DNA sequence: TGTGCCTGGGCACGGGTGGCGGGTGAAAAACTGTTTTTT. It encodes CAWARVAGEKLFF.

Points on this clone: Other nucleotide sequences in the sample specify the same CDR3. The CDR3 protein is CAWSVRLRGDGGYTF. CDR3 DNA sequence: TGTGCCTGGAGTGTACGCCTGAGGGGGGACGGGGGCTACACCTTC. This chain connects TRBV30 to TRBJ1-2, with a weak D call TRBD1 (6 bases). The germline V gene encodes CDR1 GTSNPN and CDR2 SVGIG (reference sequence). CDR3 length: 15 residues. V was pared by 0 bases and J by 8 bases, with 19 bases between.

This rearrangement joins TRBV4-3 to TRBJ1-2; a weak D match, TRBD1 (6 bases). Per germline, CDR1 LGHNA and CDR2 YSLEER. Trimming removed 6 bases at V and 2 bases at J, with 16 bases between. The CDR3 totals 15 residues. The CDR3: CASSSKQGSNYGYTF. CDR3 DNA: TGCGCCAGCAGTTCAAAACAGGGCTCGAACTATGGCTACACCTTC.

The chain recombines TRBV2 with TRBJ2-3, with 9 bases matching TRBD1. V gave up 7 bases and J gave up 3 bases; unmatched junction bases: 8. The CDR3 loop spans 15 amino acids. Germline CDR1 SNHLY, CDR2 FYNNEI. Here the CDR3 reads CASKVGTGLTDTQYF. In DNA, the CDR3 is TGTGCCAGCAAAGTGGGGACAGGGCTTACAGATACGCAGTATTTT.

The V and J genes are TRBV6-7 and TRBJ1-5; the D gene is possibly TRBD1 (5 bases). TRBV6-7 is given ORF status, its function remaining uncertain. Deletions cut 6 bases from V and 0 bases from J, with 21 bases between. The length of the CDR3 is 18 residues. CDR3 amino acids: CASRDSGDMGLSNQPQHF. DNA for the CDR3: TGTGCCAGCAGAGATTCAGGTGATATGGGGCTTAGCAATCAGCCCCAGCATTTT.

The chain has TRBV5-6 and TRBJ1-5; 10 positions agree with TRBD1. Germline-derived CDR1 and CDR2 are SGHDT and YYEEEE. V shed 0 bases, J shed 4 bases, and the junction held 4 bases outside the gene matches. The CDR3 spans 16 residues. In DNA form, the CDR3 reads TGTGCCAGCAGCTTGGGTATGGGACAGGGGAATCAGCCCCAGCATTTT. It specifies CASSLGMGQGNQPQHF. Full variable domain (missing parts from reference TRBV5-6 and TRBJ1-5): DAGVTQSPTHLIKTRGQQVTLRCSPKSGHDTVSWYQQALGQGPQFIFQYYEEEERQRGNFPDRFSGHQFPNYSSELNVNALLLGDSALYLCASSLGMGQGNQPQHFGDGTRLSIL.

The rearrangement uses TRBV7-9 and TRBJ2-7; 11 bases are shared with TRBD1. Germline values: CDR1 SEHNR, CDR2 FQNEAQ (reference sequence). The length of the CDR3 is 15 residues. The trim removed 1 base at V and 3 bases at J, leaving 2 bases unmatched. The CDR3 coding sequence is TGTGCCAGCAGCTTAGGAGGGACAGGGGGCTACGAGCAGTACTTC. Translating gives CASSLGGTGGYEQYF.

V usage is TRBV7-2 and J usage is TRBJ2-3; TRBD2 aligns across 8 bases. V lost 2 bases, J lost 2 bases, and 6 bases stayed unmatched. Germline CDR1 and CDR2: SGHTA and FQGNSA. This CDR3 has 16 residues. The CDR3 sequence: CASSLKRGRHTDTQYF. DNA of the CDR3: TGTGCCAGCAGCTTAAAGCGGGGGAGACACACAGATACGCAGTATTTT.

CDR3 nucleotides: TGTGCCAGCAGGGCGACTAGCGGGAACACCGGGGAGCTGTTTTTT. Its translation: CASRATSGNTGELFF. This chain joins TRBV2 and TRBJ2-2, with 9 bases lining up with TRBD2. CDR1 SNHLY and CDR2 FYNNEI come from the germline V gene. V lost 6 bases to trimming and J lost 1 base; unmatched junction nucleotides: 3. The CDR3 extends over 15 amino acids.

The CDR3 DNA follows: TGTGCCAGCAGTGGGACAGGGGGCAATCAGCCCCAGCATTTT. It yields the protein CASSGTGGNQPQHF. The chain carries TRBV25-1 and TRBJ1-5; TRBD1 aligns across 9 bases. The V gene end was trimmed by 4 bases and the J gene end by 2 bases; junction bases not matched to a gene: 0. This CDR3 has 14 amino acids. Germline CDR1 MGHDK, CDR2 SYGVNS.

V and J are TRBV1 and TRBJ1-5; TRBD1 was called by the table and not checked on the DNA. TRBV1 has pseudogene status. The CDR3 has 21 amino acids. This CDR3 reads CTSRLIKITSPRTGVDQPQHF. The CDR3 coding sequence is TGCACCAGCAGACTAATTAAAATCACGTCCCCGCGGACAGGGGTCGATCAGCCCCAGCATTTT.

This clone has a handful of counts. The chain carries TRBV27 and TRBJ2-7; 9 bases are a match to TRBD2. Unmatched junction bases numbered 0, after V lost 3 bases and J lost 3 bases. Germline loops: CDR1 MNHEY, CDR2 SMNVEV (reference sequence). The CDR3 is 13 residues long. The CDR3 DNA sequence: TGTGCCAGCAGTTTTAGCGGGGGCTACGAGCAGTACTTC. As protein: CASSFSGGYEQYF.

V and J are TRBV15 and TRBJ2-5; D is perhaps TRBD1 (5 bases). CDR1 and CDR2 from the germline V gene are LNHNV and YYDKDF (reference sequence). V gave up 0 bases and J gave up 5 bases, with 16 bases separating them. This CDR3 spans 16 amino acids. The DNA for the CDR3 is TGTGCCACCAGCAGAGATAGGGCGTTCCCAGGGGAGACCCAGTACTTC. It specifies CATSRDRAFPGETQYF. Together with reference TRBV15 and TRBJ2-5, the CDR3 gives the full variable domain: DAMVIQNPRYQVTQFGKPVTLSCSQTLNHNVMYWYQQKSSQAPKLLFHYYDKDFNNEADTPDNFQSRRPNTSFCFLDIRSPGLGDTAMYLCATSRDRAFPGETQYFGPGTRLLVL.

This clone was recorded a few times. The rearrangement joins TRBV5-4 to TRBJ2-5; perhaps TRBD2 as D (7 bases). This CDR3 comprises 15 residues. V was shortened by 1 base and J by 5 bases, with 15 bases between the two germline ends. From germline, CDR1 is SGHNT and CDR2 YYREEE (reference sequence). In nucleotides, the CDR3 is TGTGCCAGCAGCTTGCGAGGGGGGGCCAGGGAGACCCAGTACTTC. Amino acids: CASSLRGGARETQYF.

This sequence joins TRBV6-6 and TRBJ2-2; D gene uncertain. The V gene lost 1 base and the J gene lost 6 bases, with 9 bases spanning the gap. The germline gives CDR1 MNHNY, CDR2 SVGAGI (reference sequence). The CDR3 consists of 14 residues. Here the CDR3 reads CASSYWEEPGELFF. CDR3 bases: TGTGCCAGCAGTTACTGGGAAGAACCCGGGGAGCTGTTTTTT.

As concerns this clone: This sample also contains other DNA sequences that code for the same CDR3. J is TRBJ2-7 and V is TRBV11-3, with 9 bases identical to TRBD1. This CDR3 is 13 amino acids long. Trimming cost V 3 bases and J 4 bases; bases outside gene matches: 1. From germline, CDR1 is SGHNT and CDR2 YENEEA. DNA for the CDR3: TGTGCCAGCAGCTTGACAGGGGGTTACGAGCAGTACTTC. This gives the protein CASSLTGGYEQYF.

This chain uses TRBV27 with TRBJ1-5; the D gene is possibly TRBD1 (5 bases). V dropped 1 base and J dropped 0 bases, with 13 bases sitting between them. Per germline, CDR1 MNHEY and CDR2 SMNVEV (reference sequence). CDR3 length: 17 amino acids. The CDR3 bases are TGTGCCAGCAGTTTATTCCAGGGAAACCCTAGCAATCAGCCCCAGCATTTT. The encoded protein is CASSLFQGNPSNQPQHF.

This chain uses TRBV7-8 with TRBJ1-6, with 8 positions matching TRBD1. The CDR3 contains 14 residues. Germline V CDR1 and CDR2: SGHVS, FQNEAQ. Trimming removed 8 bases from V and 10 bases from J; junction bases left unmatched: 10. The DNA of the CDR3 is TGTGCCAGCCGCCCAGGGGGCGACGGCTCACCCCTCCACTTT. Its translation is CASRPGGDGSPLHF.

This clone was picked up one time. The chain couples TRBV6-1 to TRBJ2-7; 7 bases align to TRBD2. The V and J ends lost 9 bases and 4 bases, in that order; junction bases with no gene match: 6. The CDR3 covers 12 residues. Germline CDR1 reads MNHNS; CDR2 reads SASEGT. CDR3 DNA: TGTGCCAGTCGGGACGGGAGGTACGAGCAGTACTTC. Amino acids: CASRDGRYEQYF.

The chain is built from TRBV5-8 and TRBJ2-7; D gene unclear. The CDR3 is 16 residues long. V was pared by 3 bases and J by 2 bases, with 18 bases between. The germline V gene encodes CDR1 SGHTS and CDR2 YDEGEE. The CDR3 DNA sequence: TGTGCCAGCAGCTGGACCTCAGAGATAAAGACCTACGAGCAGTACTTC. Protein product: CASSWTSEIKTYEQYF.

V gene TRBV9 combines with J gene TRBJ1-4, with a weak D call TRBD1 (6 bases). Trimming pared 0 bases from V and 2 bases from J, leaving 17 bases between. This CDR3 is built from 18 residues. Germline CDR1 is SGDLS and CDR2 is YYNGEE. CDR3 protein: CASSVGWAAQGTNEKLFF. Written as DNA, the CDR3 is TGTGCCAGCAGCGTAGGGTGGGCAGCCCAGGGGACTAATGAAAAACTGTTTTTT. The whole variable domain, remainder taken from reference TRBV9 and TRBJ1-4, is DSGVTQTPKHLITATGQRVTLRCSPRSGDLSVYWYQQSLDQGLQFLIQYYNGEERAKGNILERFSAQQFPDLHSELNLSSLELGDSALYFCASSVGWAAQGTNEKLFFGSGTQLSVL.

This chain connects TRBV7-2 to TRBJ1-2, with a possible D match to TRBD1 (6 bases). The CDR3 has 13 amino acids. The germline gives CDR1 SGHTA, CDR2 FQGNSA. V shed 2 bases and J shed 2 bases, with 6 bases lying between them. The CDR3 DNA reads as TGTGCCAGCAGCTTACAGGGGAACTATGGCTACACCTTC. Translated: CASSLQGNYGYTF.